This TCR beta chain was recovered during a study of radiotherapy plus CTLA-4 blockade in lung cancer. The overall study: Objective response rate was over 15%; disease control rate, less than 40%.

This table comes from immunoSEQ multiplex PCR, and its TCRdb copy is limited to in-frame clones, with some not included. The top ten hold approximately 55% of the sample, which has about 15,000 clones, around 70% seen once. Study-wide results and caveats: Tumor-origin TCR clones grew in blood after radiotherapy plus ipilimumab.

The CDR3 consists of 15 residues. Per the germline V gene, CDR1 is SGHRS and CDR2 is YFSETQ. Turning to this clone: The target antigen is unknown.

The starting material was peripheral blood, obtained from a patient treated with radiotherapy plus ipilimumab. The sequence derives from a human donor with non-small cell lung cancer whose response to radiotherapy plus ipilimumab could not be evaluated. The chain couples TRBV5-1 to TRBJ2-5; TRBD1 is a possible D gene (6 bases). The DNA end is more similar to TRBJ2-7, so the J call may be wrong. Written as DNA, the CDR3 is TGCGCCAGCAGCCCGCCTCAGGGGTTAGGAGGCGAGCAGTACTTC. This encodes CASSPPQGLGGEQYF.